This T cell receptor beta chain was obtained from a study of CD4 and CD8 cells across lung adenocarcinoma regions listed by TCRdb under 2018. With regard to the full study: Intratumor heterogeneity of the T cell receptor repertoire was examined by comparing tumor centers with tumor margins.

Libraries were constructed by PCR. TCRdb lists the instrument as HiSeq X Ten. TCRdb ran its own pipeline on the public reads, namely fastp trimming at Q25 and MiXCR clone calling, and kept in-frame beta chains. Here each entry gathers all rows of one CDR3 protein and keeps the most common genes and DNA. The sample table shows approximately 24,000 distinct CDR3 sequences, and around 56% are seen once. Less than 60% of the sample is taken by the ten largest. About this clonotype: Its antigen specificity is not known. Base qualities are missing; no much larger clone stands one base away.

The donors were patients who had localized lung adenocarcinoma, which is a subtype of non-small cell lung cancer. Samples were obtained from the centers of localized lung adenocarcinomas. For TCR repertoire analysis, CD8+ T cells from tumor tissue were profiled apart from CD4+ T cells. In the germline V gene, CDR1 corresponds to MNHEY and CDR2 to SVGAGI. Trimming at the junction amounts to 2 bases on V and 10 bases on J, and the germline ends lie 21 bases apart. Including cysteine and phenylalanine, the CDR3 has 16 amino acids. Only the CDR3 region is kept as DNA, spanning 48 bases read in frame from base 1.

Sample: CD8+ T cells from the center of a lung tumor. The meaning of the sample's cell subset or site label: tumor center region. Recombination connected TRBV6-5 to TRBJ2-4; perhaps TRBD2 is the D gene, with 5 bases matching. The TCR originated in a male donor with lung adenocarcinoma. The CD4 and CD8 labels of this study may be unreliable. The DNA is TGTGCCAGCAGTTACCAAGGACTGGGAAGCAAAGATATTCAGTACTTC. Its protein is CASSYQGLGSKDIQYF.